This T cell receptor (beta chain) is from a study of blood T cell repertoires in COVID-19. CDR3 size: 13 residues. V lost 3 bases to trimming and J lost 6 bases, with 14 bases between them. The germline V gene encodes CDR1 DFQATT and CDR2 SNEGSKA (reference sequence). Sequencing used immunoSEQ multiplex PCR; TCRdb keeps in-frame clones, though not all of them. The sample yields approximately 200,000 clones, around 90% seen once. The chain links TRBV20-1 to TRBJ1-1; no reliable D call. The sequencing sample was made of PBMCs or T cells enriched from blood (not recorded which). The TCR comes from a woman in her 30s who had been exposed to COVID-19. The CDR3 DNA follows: TGCAGTGCTAGTCTCGGTTCTTTCCCTGAAGCTTTCTTT. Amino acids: CSASLGSFPEAFF.